Sequencing of this T cell receptor (beta chain) was carried out in a study of cytotoxic CD8 clonotypes in ibrutinib-treated CLL. The CDR3 runs 14 residues. Trimming left V 1 base short and J 2 bases short, with 9 bases between. Germline lookup yields CDR1 SGHTA and CDR2 FQGNSA. Study-wide points: Rising at ibrutinib response, clonality subsequently fell back toward baseline at progression. Public clonotypes were uncommon and contracted or stayed stable on treatment.

Researchers set a sequencing depth target of 1 in 200,000 to 1 in 1 million T cells. The table came from immunoSEQ multiplex PCR; TCRdb's copy has only in-frame clones and leaves some out. The sample carries 300,000 or so clones, about 61% recorded once. About this clone itself: Its antigen is undetermined.

V gene TRBV7-2 combines with J gene TRBJ2-7; no reliable D call. The sample in question was PBMCs, obtained after 36 months of ibrutinib treatment. The receptor was derived from a human donor with chronic lymphocytic leukemia. CDR3 DNA: TGTGCCAGCAGCTTAGGTGGGATGCCCTACGAGCAGTACTTC. Protein: CASSLGGMPYEQYF.